Here is one TCR beta chain with its context. Its antigen is not identified. The sample is drawn from a study of cytomegalovirus exposure and HLA in healthy donors. Study-wide findings and caveats: Common viral pathogens were later found to be apparently linked to several of the most significant clusters. Confirmation was obtained in vitro that three CMV-associated chains are specific for CMV antigens.

Primers included in the PCR were 60 Vbeta and 13 Jbeta primers. Some clones are missing from TCRdb's copy, which holds only in-frame ones; the method was immunoSEQ multiplex PCR. Of 150,000 or so clones in the sample, roughly 80% were seen once. This clonotype originated in a woman in her late teens or twenties in good health and CMV-seropositive. The sequencing sample was made of PBMCs.

This CDR3 is CASSLSRTGGAGYEQYF. As DNA, the CDR3 is TGTGCCAGCAGTTTATCGCGGACAGGTGGTGCAGGCTACGAGCAGTACTTC. The V call is TRBV27, the J call TRBJ2-7, with TRBD1 matching over 7 bases. CDR3 size: 17 residues. The germline CDR1 and CDR2 sequences are MNHEY and SMNVEV (reference sequence). Trimming at V came to 0 bases and at J to 3 bases, leaving 11 bases not matched to a gene.